This TCR beta chain is drawn from a study of T cells after yellow fever vaccination. This clonotype was seen ten or more times. Its target is unknown. General study points: One caveat is that FACS-sorted repertoires could contain abundant clonotypes contaminating from the bulk population.

TCRdb passed the 5' RACE reads through MiXCR, listing each CDR3 protein once. The sample lists approximately 330,000 distinct CDR3 sequences, approximately 12% occurring once. Deletions cut 3 bases from V and 2 bases from J, with 7 bases between. The CDR3 covers 13 residues. Looked up from germline, CDR1 is SGHTA and CDR2 is FQGNSA. The chain is built from TRBV7-2 and TRBJ2-5, with D unclear. Sequences were derived from CD4+ T cells sorted from PBMCs, sampled 15 days after the yellow fever booster vaccination. This sequence originates from a man younger than 35 who received the YFV17D yellow fever vaccine. CDR3 coding DNA: TGTGCCAGCAGCTTTTCCGGGCAAGAGACCCAGTACTTC. Amino acids: CASSFSGQETQYF. Looking up the rest from reference TRBV7-2 and TRBJ2-5 gives the full variable domain: GAGVSQSPSNKVTEKGKDVELRCDPISGHTALYWYRQSLGQGLEFLIYFQGNSAPDKSGLPSDRFSAERTGGSVSTLTIQRTQQEDSAVYLCASSFSGQETQYFGPGTRLLVL.